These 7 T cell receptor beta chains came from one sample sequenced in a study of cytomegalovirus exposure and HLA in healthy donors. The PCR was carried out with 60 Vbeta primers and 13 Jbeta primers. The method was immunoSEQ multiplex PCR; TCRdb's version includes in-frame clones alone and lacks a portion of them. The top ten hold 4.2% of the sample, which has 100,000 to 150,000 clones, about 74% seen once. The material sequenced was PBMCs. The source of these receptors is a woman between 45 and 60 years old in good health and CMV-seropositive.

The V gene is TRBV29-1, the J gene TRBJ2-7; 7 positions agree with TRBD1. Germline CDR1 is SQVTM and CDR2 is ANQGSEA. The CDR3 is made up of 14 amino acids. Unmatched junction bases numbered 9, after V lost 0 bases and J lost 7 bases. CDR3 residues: CSVEDDRVVGEQYF. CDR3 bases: TGCAGCGTTGAAGATGACAGGGTGGTAGGGGAGCAGTACTTC.

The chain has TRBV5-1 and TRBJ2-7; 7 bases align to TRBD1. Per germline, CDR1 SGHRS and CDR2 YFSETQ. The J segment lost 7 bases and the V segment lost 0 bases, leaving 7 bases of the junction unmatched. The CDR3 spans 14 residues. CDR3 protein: CASSLEGQLEEQYF. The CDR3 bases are TGCGCCAGCAGCTTGGAGGGACAGCTGGAGGAGCAGTACTTC.

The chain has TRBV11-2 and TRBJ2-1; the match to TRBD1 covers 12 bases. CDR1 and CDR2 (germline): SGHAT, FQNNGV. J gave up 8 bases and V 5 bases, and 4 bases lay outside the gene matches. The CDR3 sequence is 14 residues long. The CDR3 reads CASSRDRGLYEQFF. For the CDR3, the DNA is TGTGCCAGCAGCAGGGACAGGGGGCTTTATGAGCAGTTCTTC.

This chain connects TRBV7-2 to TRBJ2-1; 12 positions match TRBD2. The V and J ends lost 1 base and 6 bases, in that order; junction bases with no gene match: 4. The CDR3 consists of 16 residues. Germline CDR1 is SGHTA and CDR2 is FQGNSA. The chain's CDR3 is CASSLGRLAGANEQFF. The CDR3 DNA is TGTGCCAGCAGCTTAGGACGACTAGCGGGGGCCAATGAGCAGTTCTTC.

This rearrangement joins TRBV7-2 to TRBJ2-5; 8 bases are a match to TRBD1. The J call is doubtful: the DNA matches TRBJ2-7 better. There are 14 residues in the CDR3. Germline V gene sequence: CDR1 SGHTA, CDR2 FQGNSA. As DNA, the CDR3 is TGTGCCAGCAGCTCACAGGGGGGATACTACGAGCAGTACTTC. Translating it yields CASSSQGGYYEQYF.

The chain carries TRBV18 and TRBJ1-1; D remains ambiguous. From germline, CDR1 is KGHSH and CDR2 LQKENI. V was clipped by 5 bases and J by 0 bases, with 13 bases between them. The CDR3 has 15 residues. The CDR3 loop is CASSTSGLMNTEAFF. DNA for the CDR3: TGTGCCAGCTCAACGAGTGGTCTCATGAACACTGAAGCTTTCTTT. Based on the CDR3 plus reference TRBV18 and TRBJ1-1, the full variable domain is NAGVMQNPRHLVRRRGQEARLRCSPMKGHSHVYWYRQLPEEGLKFMVYLQKENIIDESGMPKERFSAEFPKEGPSILRIQQVVRGDSAAYFCASSTSGLMNTEAFFGQGTRLTVV.

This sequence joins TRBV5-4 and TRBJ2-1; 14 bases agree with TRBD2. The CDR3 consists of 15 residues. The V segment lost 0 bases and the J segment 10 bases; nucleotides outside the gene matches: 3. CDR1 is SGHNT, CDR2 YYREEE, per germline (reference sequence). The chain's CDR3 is CASSLGGLAGAEQFF. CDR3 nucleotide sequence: TGTGCCAGCAGCTTGGGGGGACTAGCGGGGGCCGAGCAGTTCTTC.